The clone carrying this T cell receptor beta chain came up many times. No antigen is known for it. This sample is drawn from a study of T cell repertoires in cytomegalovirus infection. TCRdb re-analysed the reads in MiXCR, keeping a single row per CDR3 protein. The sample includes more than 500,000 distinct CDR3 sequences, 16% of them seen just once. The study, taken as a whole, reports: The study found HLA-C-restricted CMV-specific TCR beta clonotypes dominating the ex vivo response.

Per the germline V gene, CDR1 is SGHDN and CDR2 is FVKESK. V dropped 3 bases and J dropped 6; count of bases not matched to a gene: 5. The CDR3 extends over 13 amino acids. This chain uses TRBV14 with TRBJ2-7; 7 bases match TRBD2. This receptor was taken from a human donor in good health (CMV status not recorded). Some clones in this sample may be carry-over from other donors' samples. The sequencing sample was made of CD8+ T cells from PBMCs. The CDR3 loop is CASSHRTSIEQYF. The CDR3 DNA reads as TGTGCCAGCAGCCACAGGACTAGTATCGAGCAGTACTTC.